Sequencing of this T cell receptor delta chain was carried out in a study of gamma-delta chains in newborns, infants, children. Study at large: Microbial exposure reportedly drives polyclonal innate γδ T cell expansion after birth.

The CDR3 loop spans 20 amino acids. The ends lost 3 bases at V and 0 bases at J; junction bases unmatched: 17. Germline CDR1 and CDR2: TSWWSYY and QGS. TCRdb re-analyzed the reads via CATT. Here the sample spans 10,000 to 13,000 delta-chain clones, 3% to 4.5% being singletons. This clone was counted a few times. V and J are TRDV1 and TRDJ1; 9 bases line up with TRDD3. The sequenced material came from blood. This sequence was found in a child who was a newborn, infant or young child, either healthy, febrile or measles-vaccinated (not recorded which). The CDR3 nucleotides read TGTGCTCTTGGGGATAGGGGAGAGCGTACTGGGGGACCCTACACCGATAAACTCATCTTT. Protein sequence: CALGDRGERTGGPYTDKLIF.